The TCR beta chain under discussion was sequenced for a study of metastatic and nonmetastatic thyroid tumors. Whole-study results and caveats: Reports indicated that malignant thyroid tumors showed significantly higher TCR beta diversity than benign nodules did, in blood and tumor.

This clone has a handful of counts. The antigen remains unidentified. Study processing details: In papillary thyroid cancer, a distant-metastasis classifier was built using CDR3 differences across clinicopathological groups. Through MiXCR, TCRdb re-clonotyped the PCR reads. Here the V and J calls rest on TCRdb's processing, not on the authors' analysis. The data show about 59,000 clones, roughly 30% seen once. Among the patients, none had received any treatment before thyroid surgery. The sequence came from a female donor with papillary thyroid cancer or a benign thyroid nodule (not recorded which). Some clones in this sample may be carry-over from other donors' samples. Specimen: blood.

CDR3 coding DNA: TGTGCCAGCAGTTTAAATGCAGGGGGAAGCTCACCCCTCCACTTT. Encoded protein: CASSLNAGGSSPLHF. This rearrangement joins TRBV12-3 or TRBV12-4 to TRBJ1-6; 7 nucleotides align to TRBD1. The CDR3 has 15 amino acids. The ends lost 2 bases at V and 10 bases at J; junction bases unmatched: 8.